This T cell receptor beta chain came from a study of cytomegalovirus exposure and HLA in healthy donors. Study results and caveats: In most subjects, TCR beta sequences reportedly gave accurate predictions of HLA-A and HLA-B alleles. Follow-up analysis later connected one missense variant in DCLRE1C with trimming of TCR beta V- and J-genes. Evidence from a later analysis indicated that most CMV-associated TCR beta chains looked HLA-restricted. It is likely that the observed cluster of highly shared sequence variants was a sequencing artifact.

In regard to this clone: Its specificity is unknown.

Researchers ran the PCR with 60 Vbeta and 13 Jbeta primers. Only in-frame clones appear in the TCRdb table, and some are missing; sequencing was by immunoSEQ multiplex PCR. There are 80,000 to 100,000 clones in the sample; about 81% occur only once, and approximately 1.3% lies in the top ten. Sequenced input: PBMCs. The clonotype comes from a man aged 40-50 years in good health and CMV-seronegative.

CDR3 DNA sequence: TGTGCCAGCAGCCGAGCAATCCGACAGGGCTCCTACGAGCAGTACTTC. Its protein is CASSRAIRQGSYEQYF. This chain connects TRBV16 to TRBJ2-7; 7 bases align to TRBD1. With V trimmed by 4 bases and J by 0 bases, 9 bases remained unmatched. CDR3 length: 16 residues. Germline V CDR1 and CDR2: KGHSY, FQNENV. Looking up the rest from reference TRBV16 and TRBJ2-7 gives the full variable domain: GEEVAQTPKHLVRGEGQKAKLYCAPIKGHSYVFWYQQVLKNEFKFLISFQNENVFDETGMPKERFSAKCLPNSPCSLEIQATKLEDSAVYFCASSRAIRQGSYEQYFGPGTRLTVT.